The clone carrying this TCR beta chain came up a few times. Its antigen is as yet unknown. Per germline, CDR1 SGHTA and CDR2 FQGTGA. The CDR3 is 13 amino acids. The trim removed 4 bases at V and 7 bases at J, leaving 6 bases unmatched. The data derive from a study of cytomegalovirus exposure and HLA in healthy donors. For the study at large: There were over 350 genotyped donors. Of these, about 80% fell in the genetic ancestry cluster associated with self-reported Caucasian donors.

60 Vbeta and 13 Jbeta primers were used in PCR. Clones were read by immunoSEQ multiplex PCR, and TCRdb kept only the in-frame ones, dropping some. The sample records about 100,000 clones, around 79% being singletons. Findings and caveats of the study: TCR beta chains associated with HLA were, in a later analysis, more clonally expanded than equally common others. A likely sequencing artifact accounted for one observed cluster of highly shared sequence variants.

The V gene is TRBV7-3, the J gene TRBJ1-2, with 7 bases that match TRBD1. The sequence came from a woman between 40 and 55 years old in good health and CMV-seronegative. The sequencing sample was made of PBMCs. The CDR3 reads CASSSQGSSGYTF. CDR3 DNA sequence: TGTGCCAGCAGCTCACAGGGGTCATCTGGCTACACCTTC.